This T cell receptor (beta chain) is from a study of CD8+CD57+ T cells in acquired aplastic anemia. The overall study: Yields of DNA that came from sorted CD4+ and CD8+ cells averaged roughly 3.3 ug.

The sequenced patients had an expansion of CD8+CD57+ cells seen by flow cytometry. No therapy had been given to the patients at the time of blood sampling. Both TCR beta VDJ combination and CDR3 sequence profiling were carried out. Genomic DNA was the template for this profiling. TCRdb recomputed calls from the reads with MiXCR, one row per CDR3 protein. The table records approximately 150,000 distinct CDR3 sequences, 70% to 75% of them present only once. Regarding this clonotype: Its specificity is unknown.

Study-wide results and caveats: Levels of CD8+ Simpson's diversity were not significantly distinct in patients versus controls. Patients and controls shared just under 30 CD8+ CDR3 sequences.

This CDR3 is 15 amino acids long. Trimming shortened V by 4 bases and J by 1 base, and 13 bases separated the two germline ends. Sequenced sample: sorted CD4+, CD8+, or CD8+CD57+ T cells (not recorded which) from PBMCs. The receptor comes from a human donor with aplastic anemia. The V gene is TRBV12-3 or TRBV12-4, the J gene TRBJ1-1; D unresolved. The chain's CDR3 is CASSYRRSGNTEAFF. In nucleotides, the CDR3 is TGTGCCAGCAGTTATCGTCGCAGCGGGAACACTGAAGCTTTCTTT.